This T cell receptor (beta chain) stems from a study of glioma-infiltrating T cells after dendritic cell vaccination. As for the study in general: Three intradermal dendritic cell vaccine injections were given every two weeks. General study results and limits: The cohort had few patients with full blood and tumor sets.

Using immunoSEQ multiplex PCR, the repertoire was profiled, and TCRdb retains in-frame clones only, with some absent. The sample has tens of thousands of clones, about 80% seen once; the top ten hold less than 8.5%. The CDR3 is made up of 17 amino acids. Looked up from germline, CDR1 is SGHAT and CDR2 is FQNNGV. V dropped 1 base and J dropped 3; count of bases not matched to a gene: 9. A remark on this clone: The antigen is undetermined.

Patients had residual fresh-frozen tumor tissue and more than two years of survival data. This clonotype was sampled from a human donor with glioblastoma. Sample: blood, taken before dendritic cell vaccination. This chain links TRBV11-2 with TRBJ2-4; 7 nucleotides agree with TRBD2. The CDR3 bases are TGTGCCAGCAGCTTAGGGGGGGGGAAAAATTACAAAAACATTCAGTACTTC. This codes for CASSLGGGKNYKNIQYF. The complete variable domain, with remaining parts taken from reference TRBV11-2 and TRBJ2-4, reads EAGVAQSPRYKIIEKRQSVAFWCNPISGHATLYWYQQILGQGPKLLIQFQNNGVVDDSQLPKDRFSAERLKGVDSTLKIQPAKLEDSAVYLCASSLGGGKNYKNIQYFGAGTRLSVL.